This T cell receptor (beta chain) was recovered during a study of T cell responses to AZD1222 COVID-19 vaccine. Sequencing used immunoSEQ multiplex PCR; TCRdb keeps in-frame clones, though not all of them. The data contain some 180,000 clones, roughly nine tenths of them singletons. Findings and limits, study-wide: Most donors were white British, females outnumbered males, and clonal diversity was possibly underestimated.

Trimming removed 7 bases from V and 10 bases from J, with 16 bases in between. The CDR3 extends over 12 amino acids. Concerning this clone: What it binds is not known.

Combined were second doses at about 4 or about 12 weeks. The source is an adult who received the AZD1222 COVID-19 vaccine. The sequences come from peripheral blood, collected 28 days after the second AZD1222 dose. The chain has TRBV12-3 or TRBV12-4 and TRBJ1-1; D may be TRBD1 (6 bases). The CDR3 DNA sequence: TGTGCCAGCAATCCTAGACAGGCTCCAGCTTTCTTT. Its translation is CASNPRQAPAFF.